Shown below are 5 T cell receptor beta chains from a single sample sequenced in a study of blood T cell repertoires in COVID-19. Repertoires were generated with immunoSEQ multiplex PCR, while TCRdb's copy carries only in-frame clones and drops some. This sample has about 350,000 clones, with about nine tenths found just once. Sequencing was carried out using peripheral blood. These receptors were obtained from a woman aged 55-69 years with COVID-19, enrolled during active disease.

The V gene is TRBV15, the J gene TRBJ1-6, with TRBD1 as a possible D gene (6 bases). Germline V lookup: CDR1 LNHNV, CDR2 YYDKDF (reference sequence). Trimming took 3 bases from V and 0 from J, leaving 15 bases between them. CDR3 size: 18 residues. This CDR3 is CATSSGGAASSYNSPLHF. The CDR3 bases are TGTGCCACCAGCAGTGGGGGGGCAGCGAGCTCCTATAATTCACCCCTCCACTTT.

The chain couples TRBV21-1 to TRBJ2-1; the D call in the table, TRBD1, was not verified against the DNA. TRBV21-1 is assigned pseudogene status. This CDR3 comprises 15 residues. The chain's CDR3 is CASSRTEKLYNEQFF. In DNA, the CDR3 is TGTGCCAGCAGCAGAACAGAGAAGCTTTACAATGAGCAGTTCTTC.

This chain connects TRBV7-7 to TRBJ2-5; TRBD1 matches at 9 bases. The germline gives CDR1 SSHAT, CDR2 FNYEAQ (reference sequence). The CDR3 sequence is 15 residues long. Trimming at V came to 5 bases and at J to 7 bases, leaving 11 bases not matched to a gene. The CDR3 loop reads CASSLEPGQGVTQYF. The CDR3 DNA is TGTGCCAGCAGCCTCGAACCGGGACAGGGTGTGACCCAGTACTTC.

This chain joins TRBV9 and TRBJ1-2; unclear D gene. Trimming stripped 1 base from V and 7 bases from J, with 11 bases between. The germline CDR1 and CDR2 sequences are SGDLS and YYNGEE. CDR3 length: 13 residues. In DNA form, the CDR3 reads TGTGCCAGCAGCGTATCAGCGATCGGTGGCTACACCTTC. The encoded protein is CASSVSAIGGYTF.

The sample holds a few counts of this clone. The chain joins TRBV5-1 to TRBJ1-5, with 9 bases fitting TRBD1. CDR1 and CDR2 from the germline V gene are SGHRS and YFSETQ. The V and J ends lost 4 bases and 7 bases, in that order; junction bases with no gene match: 12. The CDR3 has 16 residues. The CDR3 protein is CASSPKPGQGSQPQHF. The CDR3 bases are TGCGCCAGCAGCCCTAAACCGGGACAGGGTAGCCAGCCCCAGCATTTT.